These 16 T cell receptor beta chains share one sample of origin, sequenced in a study of cytomegalovirus exposure and HLA in healthy donors. PCR amplification relied on 60 Vbeta primers (plus 13 Jbeta primers). Measured with immunoSEQ multiplex PCR; TCRdb has only the in-frame clones, and not every one. Of around 45,000 clones in the sample, around 56% are singletons; the top ten hold about 6.3%. The sample taken for sequencing was PBMCs. These receptor sequences come from a man in his sixties in good health and CMV-seronegative.

In regard to this clone: Within the sample, other DNA sequences also encode this same CDR3. The chain links TRBV7-9 to TRBJ1-4; possible D gene TRBD1, 6 bases. The CDR3 has 14 amino acids. In germline, CDR1 is SEHNR, CDR2 FQNEAQ (reference sequence). V lost 2 bases and J 5 bases, leaving 9 bases between the germline ends. The CDR3 DNA is TGTGCCAGCAGCTTAAGGCAGGGGAATGAAAAACTGTTTTTT. Translating it yields CASSLRQGNEKLFF.

The chain carries TRBV5-4 and TRBJ1-1; 7 positions match TRBD1. Per germline, CDR1 SGHNT and CDR2 YYREEE (reference sequence). The CDR3 consists of 15 residues. J was trimmed by 11 bases and V by 4 bases; bases with no gene match: 17. In DNA, the CDR3 is TGTGCCAGCAGCACCGTGGGAAGGGGGCGAAGAACGGCTTTCTTT. Translated: CASSTVGRGRRTAFF.

J is TRBJ2-5 and V is TRBV7-2; TRBD2 aligns across 12 bases. Germline V gene lookup returns CDR1 SGHTA and CDR2 FQGNSA. The CDR3 loop spans 16 amino acids. The V segment lost 5 bases and the J segment 4 bases; nucleotides outside the gene matches: 8. CDR3 nucleotide sequence: TGTGCCAGCAGCCTCCGACTAGCGGGAGTCGGAGAGACCCAGTACTTC. It yields the protein CASSLRLAGVGETQYF.

This clone was detected only a few times. The chain employs TRBV1 and TRBJ1-5. TRBV1 is reported as a pseudogene. This CDR3 contains 12 residues. For the CDR3, the DNA is TGCACCAGCAGCCTCCCGGATCAGCCCCAGCATTTT. It is translated as CTSSLPDQPQHF.

Of note for this clone: The CDR3 ends on some other residue instead of the conserved phenylalanine or tryptophan, so this is likely a read error. The J gene is TRBJ1-4, the V gene TRBV4-3, with TRBD1 matching over 7 bases. The germline V gene has CDR1 LGHNA and CDR2 YSLEER. The CDR3 has 16 amino acids. Trimming cost V 1 base and J 8 bases; bases outside gene matches: 10. Here the CDR3 reads CASSQAGGGPLEKLFV. The DNA of the CDR3 is TGCGCCAGCAGCCAAGCTGGAGGGGGCCCTTTAGAAAAACTGTTTGTT.

The V gene is TRBV18, the J gene TRBJ1-2, with 7 nucleotides matching TRBD1. Per germline, CDR1 KGHSH and CDR2 LQKENI. V was pared by 3 bases and J by 4 bases, with 5 bases of the junction left unmatched. This CDR3 contains 14 residues. The CDR3 sequence: CASSPGQDRYGYTF. The DNA for the CDR3 is TGTGCCAGCTCACCCGGACAGGACCGCTATGGCTACACCTTC.

The chain couples TRBV5-1 to TRBJ1-5, with D uncertain. The V end lost 2 bases, the J end lost 6 bases, and 9 bases lay between the germline ends. The CDR3 loop spans 13 amino acids. The germline V gene has CDR1 SGHRS and CDR2 YFSETQ. This chain's CDR3 is CASSFNEGQPQHF. The CDR3 DNA sequence: TGCGCCAGCAGCTTCAATGAGGGTCAGCCCCAGCATTTT.

The chain joins TRBV30 to TRBJ1-6; unclear D gene. Germline V gene lookup returns CDR1 GTSNPN and CDR2 SVGIG (reference sequence). The CDR3 has 14 residues. Trimming removed 3 bases at V and 0 bases at J, with 6 bases between. The CDR3 coding sequence is TGTGCCTGGAGGCCAGGCTCCTATAATTCACCCCTCCACTTT. Its protein product is CAWRPGSYNSPLHF.

The genes are TRBV6-1 and TRBJ1-5; tentatively, D is TRBD1 (5 bases). V lost 7 bases to trimming and J lost 6 bases, with 19 bases between them. Germline loops: CDR1 MNHNS, CDR2 SASEGT. The CDR3 runs 15 residues. DNA of the CDR3: TGTGCCAGCACCTCGTTAGGGGTTGCTAGTCAGCCCCAGCATTTT. Amino acid sequence: CASTSLGVASQPQHF.

The V call is TRBV29-1, the J call TRBJ2-5, with TRBD1 matching 9 bases. The V segment lost 6 bases and the J segment 11 bases; nucleotides outside the gene matches: 13. CDR3 length: 13 amino acids. CDR1 and CDR2 (germline): SQVTM, ANQGSEA. The CDR3 coding sequence is TGCAGCGTACTGACAGGGGGGTGGGGAGAGCAGTACTTC. Protein product: CSVLTGGWGEQYF. Full variable domain (outside the CDR3, taken from reference TRBV29-1 and TRBJ2-5): SAVISQKPSRDICQRGTSLTIQCQVDSQVTMMFWYRQQPGQSLTLIATANQGSEATYESGFVIDKFPISRPNLTFSTLTVSNMSPEDSSIYLCSVLTGGWGEQYFGPGTRLLVL.

The chain couples TRBV4-2 to TRBJ1-3; D is possibly TRBD1 (5 bases). The CDR3 is 15 residues long. CDR1 and CDR2 from the germline V gene are LGHNA and YNFKEQ. V lost 3 bases and J lost 2, with 11 bases in between. The CDR3 spells CASSQVTGAGNTIYF. CDR3 nucleotide sequence: TGTGCCAGCAGCCAGGTTACGGGGGCTGGAAACACCATATATTTT.

This clone appeared once. V usage is TRBV6-5 and J usage is TRBJ1-1, with D tentatively TRBD1 (6 bases). Germline CDR1 is MNHEY and CDR2 is SVGAGI. The CDR3 length is 14 residues. V was shortened by 0 bases and J by 10 bases, with 15 bases between the two germline ends. The DNA of the CDR3 is TGTGCCAGCAGTTACTCGCACAGGGTTGACAGAGCTTTCTTT. Its protein is CASSYSHRVDRAFF.

This clone came up a few times. This rearrangement joins TRBV6-4 to TRBJ2-3; D remains ambiguous. CDR3 length: 15 residues. The germline V gene has CDR1 MRHNA and CDR2 SNTAGT. Trimming pared 2 bases from V and 0 bases from J, leaving 9 bases between. This CDR3 reads CASSDEDSSTDTQYF. The CDR3, as DNA: TGTGCCAGCAGTGACGAAGACTCTAGCACAGATACGCAGTATTTT.

J is TRBJ1-1 and V is TRBV25-1; D is unresolved. V was pared by 1 base and J by 1 base, with 7 bases between. The CDR3 sequence is 14 residues long. Per germline, CDR1 MGHDK and CDR2 SYGVNS. CDR3 sequence (DNA): TGTGCCAGCAGTGAATGGGCGGGGAACACTGAAGCTTTCTTT. It codes for CASSEWAGNTEAFF.

V usage is TRBV5-8 and J usage is TRBJ2-7; 8 bases agree with TRBD1. Germline CDR1 is SGHTS and CDR2 is YDEGEE. The J segment lost 2 bases and the V segment lost 3 bases, leaving 4 bases of the junction unmatched. The CDR3 contains 14 residues. Written as DNA, the CDR3 is TGTGCCAGCAGCTCAGGGGGCGCGCCCTACGAGCAGTACTTC. Amino acid sequence: CASSSGGAPYEQYF.

The rearrangement uses TRBV10-3 and TRBJ2-3; D remains ambiguous. Trimming left V 3 bases short and J 2 bases short, with 9 bases between. Per the germline V gene, CDR1 is ENHRY and CDR2 is SYGVKD. The CDR3 loop spans 14 amino acids. CDR3 residues: CAISDEVYTDTQYF. In DNA, the CDR3 is TGTGCCATCAGTGACGAGGTATACACAGATACGCAGTATTTT.